This is a list of T cell receptor beta chains from one sample in a study of blood T cell repertoires in COVID-19. Sequencing used immunoSEQ multiplex PCR; TCRdb keeps in-frame clones, though not all of them. The table includes around 170,000 clones, about 88% detected once. Source material: PBMCs or T cells enriched from blood (not recorded which). These receptors originate from a woman aged 50 to 65 who had recovered from COVID-19. Both conserved end residues are part of each CDR3. The D gene is left open where the match is weak. Clone size is shown for a subset of rows, as once, few, many or a class of expanded clone.

j_call | cdr3_length | v_call | d_call | clone_size | cdr3_aa | cdr3_nt
TRBJ2-5 | 15 | TRBV6-5 | TRBD1 | NA | CASSYSETGGETQYF | TGTGCCAGCAGTTACTCCGAGACAGGGGGGGAGACCCAGTACTTC
TRBJ1-2 | 14 | TRBV28 | TRBD1 | NA | CASSQTGVGYGYTF | TGTGCCAGCAGTCAGACAGGGGTAGGCTATGGCTACACCTTC
TRBJ1-5 | 16 | TRBV21-1 | NA | NA | CASSNQGGGWDQPQHF | TGTGCCAGCAGCAACCAGGGAGGAGGTTGGGATCAGCCCCAGCATTTT
TRBJ1-4 | 15 | TRBV10-2 | NA | NA | CASSATGPGWEKLFF | TGCGCCAGCAGCGCGACAGGCCCGGGGTGGGAAAAACTGTTTTTT
TRBJ2-1 | 11 | TRBV20-1 | NA | NA | CSARGRREQFF | TGCAGTGCTAGAGGGCGGCGAGAGCAGTTCTTC
TRBJ2-7 | 14 | TRBV5-4 | NA | NA | CASRGAGSAYEQYF | TGTGCCAGCAGGGGGGCAGGGAGCGCCTACGAGCAGTACTTC
TRBJ1-1 | 14 | TRBV28 | NA | NA | CASSLYRVGTEAFF | TGTGCCAGCAGCCTTTACAGGGTGGGCACTGAAGCTTTCTTT
TRBJ1-2 | 14 | TRBV3-1/TRBV3-2 | NA | NA | CASSQGNTDYGYTF | TGTGCCAGCAGCCAGGGTAATACAGACTATGGCTACACCTTC
TRBJ1-2 | 13 | TRBV11-2 | NA | NA | CASSLDVGYGYTF | TGTGCCAGCAGCTTAGACGTCGGCTATGGCTACACCTTC
TRBJ1-2 | 14 | TRBV7-2 | NA | once | CASSLGTARGGYTF | TGTGCCAGCAGCCTAGGGACTGCCCGGGGTGGCTACACCTTC
TRBJ2-7 | 17 | TRBV11-2 | NA | few | CASSLGRGGIISYEQYF | TGTGCCAGCAGCTTAGGTCGCGGAGGGATTATCTCCTACGAGCAGTACTTC
TRBJ2-6 | 17 | TRBV7-2 | TRBD1 | NA | CASRLQGAISGANVLTF | TGTGCCAGCAGATTACAGGGGGCGATATCTGGGGCCAACGTCCTGACTTTC
TRBJ1-1 | 15 | TRBV28 | NA | once | CASSFGAGMNTEAFF | TGTGCCAGCAGTTTCGGCGCGGGGATGAACACTGAAGCTTTCTTT
TRBJ2-6 | 16 | TRBV10-2 | TRBD1 | NA | CATSGQETSGANVLTF | TGCGCCACCTCGGGACAGGAAACCTCTGGGGCCAACGTCCTGACTTTC
TRBJ1-1 | 14 | TRBV25-1 | TRBD1 | NA | CASSRDRGGTEAFF | TGTGCCAGCAGCAGGGACAGGGGAGGAACTGAAGCTTTCTTT
TRBJ1-3 | 13 | TRBV12-3/TRBV12-4 | NA | NA | CASSFRSGNTIYF | TGTGCCAGCAGTTTTCGTAGTGGAAACACCATATATTTT
TRBJ1-1 | 16 | TRBV18 | NA | NA | CASSPVGGGRNTEAFF | TGTGCCAGCTCACCGGTGGGGGGGGGCAGAAACACTGAAGCTTTCTTT
TRBJ2-3 | 17 | TRBV9 | NA | few | CASSGSSLRGRRDTQYF | TGTGCCAGCAGCGGGTCCAGCCTCAGGGGGAGGAGGGATACGCAGTATTTT
TRBJ1-1 | 16 | TRBV4-1 | NA | NA | CASSQEGAALNTEAFF | TGCGCCAGCAGCCAAGAGGGGGCGGCCCTGAACACTGAAGCTTTCTTT
TRBJ2-2 | 15 | TRBV5-4 | NA | NA | CASSLRGTNTGELFF | TGTGCCAGCAGCTTGAGGGGAACGAACACCGGGGAGCTGTTTTTT
TRBJ1-6 | 15 | TRBV15 | NA | once | CATSVKTGYNSPLHF | TGTGCCACCAGCGTTAAGACAGGTTATAATTCACCCCTCCACTTT
TRBJ1-1 | 15 | TRBV6-5 | NA | once | CASSSLQGSAKEAFF | TGTGCCAGCAGTTCCCTACAGGGTTCGGCAAAGGAAGCTTTCTTT
TRBJ1-1 | 13 | TRBV29-1 | NA | NA | CSVEWAGEIEAFF | TGCAGCGTTGAGTGGGCAGGTGAGATTGAAGCTTTCTTT
TRBJ2-3 | 15 | TRBV10-2 | TRBD2 | NA | CASARTSGRTDTQYF | TGCGCCAGCGCGAGGACTAGCGGGAGGACAGATACGCAGTATTTT
TRBJ2-2 | 16 | TRBV2 | NA | NA | CASSVLLAQDGGELFF | TGTGCCAGCAGTGTGTTACTAGCCCAAGATGGCGGGGAGCTGTTTTTT
TRBJ1-5 | 14 | TRBV24-1 | NA | NA | CATSDAQGGQPQHF | TGTGCCACCAGTGACGCTCAGGGAGGTCAGCCCCAGCATTTT
TRBJ1-1 | 15 | TRBV29-1 | TRBD1 | once | CSVATGLGMNTEAFF | TGCAGCGTAGCGACAGGGTTGGGTATGAACACTGAAGCTTTCTTT
TRBJ2-3 | 15 | TRBV7-8 | NA | NA | CASSLVESPESPQYF | TGTGCCAGCAGCTTAGTGGAGTCGCCCGAGTCTCCGCAGTATTTT
TRBJ2-7 | 17 | TRBV24-1 | TRBD1 | NA | CATSATPRTGIAYEQYF | TGTGCCACCAGTGCAACCCCTCGGACAGGGATAGCCTACGAGCAGTACTTC
TRBJ1-1 | 16 | TRBV18 | TRBD1 | NA | CASSPSQGGTNTEAFF | TGTGCCAGCTCACCATCTCAGGGGGGAACGAACACTGAAGCTTTCTTT
TRBJ1-1 | 14 | TRBV7-9 | TRBD1 | NA | CASSLEGALTEAFF | TGTGCCAGCAGCTTAGAGGGGGCGCTCACTGAAGCTTTCTTT
TRBJ1-1 | 17 | TRBV21-1 | NA | NA | CASSKERTSGMNTEAFF | TGTGCCAGCAGCAAAGAAAGAACCAGTGGTATGAACACTGAAGCTTTCTTT